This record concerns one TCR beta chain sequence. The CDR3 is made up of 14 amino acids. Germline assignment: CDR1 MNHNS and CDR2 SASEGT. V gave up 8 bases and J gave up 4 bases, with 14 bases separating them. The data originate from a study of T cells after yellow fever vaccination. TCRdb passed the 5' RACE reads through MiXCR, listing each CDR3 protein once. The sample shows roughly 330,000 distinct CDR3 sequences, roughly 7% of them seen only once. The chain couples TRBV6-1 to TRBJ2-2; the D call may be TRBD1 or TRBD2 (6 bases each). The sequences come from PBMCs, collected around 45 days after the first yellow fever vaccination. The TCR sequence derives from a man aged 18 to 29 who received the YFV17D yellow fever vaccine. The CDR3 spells CASEHGGRTGELFF. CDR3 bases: TGTGCCAGCGAACACGGGGGCCGCACCGGGGAGCTGTTTTTT.